Following are 16 T cell receptor beta chains from one sample sequenced in a study of T cells in Graves' hyperthyroidism and ophthalmopathy. TCR beta CDR3 region amplification was performed from RNA transcripts. HTBI primers were employed in a first-round RT-PCR of the TCR CDR3. MiXCR was run by TCRdb on the multiplex PCR reads, yielding one entry per CDR3 protein. The profile shows some 510,000 distinct CDR3 sequences, more than 20% of them singletons. The sample consisted of blood. The source is a man younger than 35 with Graves' hyperthyroidism.

This clonotype was recorded at least ten times. The V call is TRBV20-1, the J call TRBJ2-7; possible D gene TRBD2, 6 bases. Germline loops: CDR1 DFQATT, CDR2 SNEGSKA (reference sequence). V dropped 2 bases and J dropped 3 bases, with 8 bases sitting between them. The CDR3 is 12 amino acids. Here the CDR3 reads CSARPGDYEQYF. The CDR3 DNA sequence: TGCAGTGCTAGACCGGGAGACTACGAGCAGTACTTC.

The rearrangement uses TRBV4-1 and TRBJ2-2; D unclear. CDR1 MGHRA and CDR2 YSYEKL come from the germline V gene. The V gene lost 4 bases and the J gene lost 2 bases, with 11 bases spanning the gap. This CDR3 is 15 amino acids long. The CDR3 DNA reads as TGCGCCAGCAGCCCCCCTCGAGGAAACACCGGGGAGCTGTTTTTT. Translation gives CASSPPRGNTGELFF.

This clonotype has ten or more counts. The CDR3 DNA reads TGTGCCAGCAGTTACTCGGGAGAGACAGCTGGTTCCTACGAGCAGTACTTC. Its translation is CASSYSGETAGSYEQYF. The gene calls are TRBV6-5 and TRBJ2-7; D may correspond to TRBD1 or TRBD2 (5 bases each). This CDR3 comprises 17 residues. Germline V gives CDR1 MNHEY, CDR2 SVGAGI. The ends were cut back, 0 bases at V and 1 base at J, with 16 bases in the middle.

The chain employs TRBV20-1 and TRBJ1-2; possibly TRBD1 for D (6 bases). Deletions cut 8 bases from V and 6 bases from J, with 19 bases between. The CDR3 totals 13 residues. The germline CDR1 and CDR2 sequences are DFQATT and SNEGSKA (reference sequence). CDR3 nucleotides: TGCAGTAAGAGAGGGGGGCCCGACCATGGCTACACCTTC. Translation: CSKRGGPDHGYTF.

This clonotype has a count of ten or more. The rearrangement uses TRBV6-1 and TRBJ1-5; D is undetermined. CDR1 and CDR2 from the germline V gene are MNHNS and SASEGT. V was trimmed by 1 base and J by 4 bases, leaving 5 bases between them. This CDR3 has 13 residues. Here the CDR3 reads CASSEGVNQPQHF. CDR3 DNA sequence: TGTGCCAGCAGTGAAGGCGTGAATCAGCCCCAGCATTTT.

This clonotype was counted ten times or more. This chain links TRBV12-3 or TRBV12-4 with TRBJ2-2, with 7 bases fitting TRBD2. The CDR3 sequence is 12 residues long. CDR3 in DNA: TGTGGTACGCTCGGACTAGGCGGGGAGCTGTTTTTT. This sequence encodes CGTLGLGGELFF.

This clonotype was seen many times. This chain connects TRBV6-1 to TRBJ1-1, with 8 bases identical to TRBD1. There are 13 residues in the CDR3. Germline CDR1 is MNHNS and CDR2 is SASEGT. V lost 5 bases, J lost 10 bases, and 9 bases stayed unmatched. The CDR3 DNA reads TGTGCCAGCAGTCTCGGGACAGGATCGAGAGCTTTCTTT. Amino acid sequence: CASSLGTGSRAFF.

The sample holds many counts of this clonotype. The chain is built from TRBV14 and TRBJ1-1; no reliable D call. V gave up 0 bases and J gave up 5 bases, with 16 bases separating them. CDR1 and CDR2 from the germline V gene are SGHDN and FVKESK. The CDR3 totals 16 residues. The CDR3 DNA reads TGTGCCAGCAGCCAAGATCTACCCGACAAGGGAACTGAAGCTTTCTTT. The encoded protein is CASSQDLPDKGTEAFF.

This rearrangement joins TRBV20-1 to TRBJ1-5; D possibly corresponds to TRBD1 (5 bases). This CDR3 region has 18 residues. Germline V gene sequence: CDR1 DFQATT, CDR2 SNEGSKA (reference sequence). Between the trimmed V and J ends, which lost 1 base and 4 bases, there was a span of 23 bases. CDR3: CSARAGGVGQQLNQPQHF. As DNA, the CDR3 is TGCAGTGCTAGAGCTGGGGGGGTTGGCCAACAGCTGAATCAGCCCCAGCATTTT.

This clonotype was detected ten times or more. The chain has TRBV30 and TRBJ2-2, with TRBD1 matching over 9 bases. Germline V CDR1 and CDR2: GTSNPN, SVGIG (reference sequence). The CDR3 is 13 residues long. The V and J ends lost 5 bases and 4 bases, in that order; junction bases with no gene match: 2. The CDR3 nucleotides read TGTGCCTGGGGGACAGGGACCACCGGGGAGCTGTTTTTT. As protein: CAWGTGTTGELFF. The variable domain in full, with the rest retrieved from reference TRBV30 and TRBJ2-2, is SQTIHQWPATLVQPVGSPLSLECTVEGTSNPNLYWYRQAAGRGLQLLFYSVGIGQISSEVPQNLSASRPQDRQFILSSKKLLLSDSGFYLCAWGTGTTGELFFGEGSRLTVL.

The chain joins TRBV14 to TRBJ1-2; D gene ambiguous. Trimming cost V 1 base and J 8 bases, with 14 bases left between them. This CDR3 has 14 residues. Germline V gene data show CDR1 as SGHDN and CDR2 as FVKESK. The CDR3 loop reads CASSQATWGVGYTF. The CDR3 coding sequence is TGTGCCAGCAGCCAAGCTACTTGGGGAGTAGGCTACACCTTC.

The sample holds many counts of this clonotype. J is TRBJ2-7 and V is TRBV7-2, with TRBD2 as a possible D gene (6 bases). V gave up 1 base and J gave up 9 bases, with 31 bases separating them. The germline V gene encodes CDR1 SGHTA and CDR2 FQGNSA. This CDR3 is 19 amino acids long. CDR3 sequence (DNA): TGTGCCAGCAGCTTAGGAGGTGCGCTGTATACGGGACTCGCCCGGTCGCAGTACTTC. Translated, it gives CASSLGGALYTGLARSQYF.

Concerning this clonotype itself: This may be a read error, as it is one base from a much larger clone. The V call is TRBV7-6, the J call TRBJ1-3; 10 bases map to TRBD1. The CDR3 sequence is 16 residues long. V dropped 2 bases and J dropped 6; count of bases not matched to a gene: 7. CDR1 is SGHVS and CDR2 is FNYEAQ in the germline V gene. In nucleotides, the CDR3 is TGTGCCAGCAGCTTATTCGGGACAGGGGTGACAAACACCATATATTTT. Its translation is CASSLFGTGVTNTIYF.

This clonotype has just a few counts. The J gene is TRBJ2-2, the V gene TRBV28, with 8 bases fitting TRBD2. The CDR3 covers 18 residues. Germline lookup yields CDR1 MDHEN and CDR2 SYDVKM. The V and J ends lost 1 base and 0 bases, in that order; junction bases with no gene match: 7. The CDR3 sequence is CASSLFYGRGANTGELFF. The CDR3 DNA reads TGTGCCAGCAGTTTATTTTATGGGCGGGGGGCGAACACCGGGGAGCTGTTTTTT.

This clonotype occurred many times. The CDR3 region has the DNA TGTGCCAGCAGCCCCCCGCAGGGGAACTATGGCTACACCTTC. Translating it yields CASSPPQGNYGYTF. V gene TRBV7-3 combines with J gene TRBJ1-2; D might be TRBD1 (6 bases). This CDR3 region has 14 residues. Germline V gives CDR1 SGHTA, CDR2 FQGTGA. The V end was cut by 5 bases, the J end by 2 bases, with 12 bases between.

This clonotype came up a few times. This rearrangement joins TRBV24-1 to TRBJ2-2; D may be TRBD2 (5 bases). Trimming took 3 bases from V and 3 from J, leaving 13 bases between them. Germline assignment: CDR1 KGHDR and CDR2 SFDVKD. The CDR3 totals 16 residues. In DNA form, the CDR3 reads TGTGCCACCAGTGATCACAGAAACGGGGACACCGGGGAGCTGTTTTTT. It translates to CATSDHRNGDTGELFF.